This T cell receptor beta chain was captured in a study of cytomegalovirus exposure and HLA in healthy donors. This clone has only one observation. Its antigen is not known. Study-wide findings and caveats: A later look showed TCR association rates differing by HLA locus, highest for DRB1 and lowest for HLA-C. A later analysis reportedly found that, within productive TCRs, an Asian-associated ancestry cluster had fewer N-insertions than the mean observed across the approximately 600 donors. The likely origin of a cluster of highly shared sequence variants was a sequencing artifact.

Germline CDR1 is SGHTA and CDR2 is FQGTGA. The CDR3 has 14 residues. The V gene lost 5 bases and the J gene lost 0 bases, with 9 bases spanning the gap. PCR used 60 Vbeta primers and 13 Jbeta primers. The authors' processing: The count from a later analysis was tens of millions of unique TCR beta chains, approximately 9.9 million of them shared. Profiling relied on immunoSEQ multiplex PCR, and the TCRdb table lists in-frame clones only, not all of them. D and trimming were read from the DNA, whereas the V and J calls and clone size are those reported in that table. Of about 130,000 clones detected, less than 80% appear once; the ten largest clones hold approximately 4.2%.

This TCR came from a man over 45 in good health and CMV-seropositive. The rearrangement joins TRBV7-3 to TRBJ2-3; D unresolved. Source material: PBMCs. CDR3 nucleotides: TGTGCCAGCAGCGCCACAGCTAGCACAGATACGCAGTATTTT. Amino acid sequence: CASSATASTDTQYF. Using reference TRBV7-3 and TRBJ2-3 for the parts outside the CDR3, the full variable domain is GAGVSQTPSNKVTEKGKYVELRCDPISGHTALYWYRQSLGQGPEFLIYFQGTGAADDSGLPNDRFFAVRPEGSVSTLKIQRTERGDSAVYLCASSATASTDTQYFGPGTRLTVL.